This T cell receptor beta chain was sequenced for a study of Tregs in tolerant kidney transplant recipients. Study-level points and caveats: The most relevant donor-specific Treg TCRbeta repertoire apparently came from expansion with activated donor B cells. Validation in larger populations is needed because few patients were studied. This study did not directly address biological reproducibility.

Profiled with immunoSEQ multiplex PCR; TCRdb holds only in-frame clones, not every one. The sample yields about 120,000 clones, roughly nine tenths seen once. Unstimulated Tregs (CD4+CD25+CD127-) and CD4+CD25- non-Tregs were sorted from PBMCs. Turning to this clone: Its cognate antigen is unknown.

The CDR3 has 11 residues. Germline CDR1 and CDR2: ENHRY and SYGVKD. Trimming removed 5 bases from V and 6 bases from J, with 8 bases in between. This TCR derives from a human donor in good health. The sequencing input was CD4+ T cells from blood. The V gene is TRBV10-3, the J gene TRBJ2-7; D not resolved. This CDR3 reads CAISHGREQYF. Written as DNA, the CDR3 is TGTGCCATCAGTCATGGGCGCGAGCAGTACTTC.